This T cell receptor (beta chain) was recovered during a study of cytomegalovirus exposure and HLA in healthy donors. The PCR employed 60 Vbeta primers together with 13 Jbeta primers. Produced via immunoSEQ multiplex PCR; TCRdb's table is partial and in-frame only. Of approximately 140,000 clones in the sample, 82% were seen once. Germline trimming cut 3 bases from V and 9 bases from J; bases unmatched to any gene: 6. CDR3 length: 15 amino acids. From germline, CDR1 is PRHDT and CDR2 FYEKMQ (reference sequence). The sequence was obtained from a male donor in good health and CMV-seronegative. Sequencing used PBMCs. This sequence joins TRBV13 and TRBJ2-1; 12 bases are shared with TRBD2. The CDR3 protein is CASSFRLAGGGEQFF. The CDR3 DNA sequence: TGTGCCAGCAGCTTTAGGCTAGCGGGAGGGGGTGAGCAGTTCTTC. The whole variable domain, filled in from reference TRBV13 and TRBJ2-1, reads AAGVIQSPRHLIKEKRETATLKCYPIPRHDTVYWYQQGPGQDPQFLISFYEKMQSDKGSIPDRFSAQQFSDYHSELNMSSLELGDSALYFCASSFRLAGGGEQFFGPGTRLTVL.